Detailed here is one TCR beta chain. Trimming cost V 2 bases and J 4 bases; bases outside gene matches: 8. The CDR3 has 17 residues. Germline loops: CDR1 MDHEN, CDR2 SYDVKM. The data are from a study of blood T cell repertoires in COVID-19. About the study: The study drew acute and convalescent COVID-19 samples from the United States, Italy and Spain.

Only in-frame clones appear in the TCRdb table, and some are missing; sequencing was by immunoSEQ multiplex PCR. Among about 160,000 clones listed, roughly 73% were seen once. Sequencing was carried out using peripheral blood. The sequence was collected from a man in his 70s with acute or convalescent COVID-19. This chain links TRBV28 with TRBJ1-3, with 10 positions matching TRBD1. CDR3 sequence (DNA): TGTGCCAGCAGTTTAAGTGGGACAGGGGACGGAGGAAACACCATATATTTT. As protein: CASSLSGTGDGGNTIYF.